The clone carrying this T cell receptor (beta chain) was observed at least ten times. What it recognizes is unknown. This entry is derived from a study of CD8 T cells in ankylosing spondylitis. Each CDR3 protein gets one entry after TCRdb re-called the 5' RACE reads with MiXCR. This sample carries over 200,000 distinct CDR3 sequences, about 17% of them seen once, and the ten largest clones take 42%. General study findings and limits: Blood of patients with ankylosing spondylitis appeared to be characterized by a TCR beta motif of eight highly homologous variants. Clones linked to the disease showed a CD8+ phenotype. They occurred at relatively low frequencies in peripheral blood. As reported, disease-linked clones showed significant enrichment in matched ankylosing spondylitis synovial fluid. In synovial fluid and blood from reactive arthritis, some motif variants were previously reported.

CDR1 and CDR2 from the germline V gene are SEHNR and FQNEAQ (reference sequence). This CDR3 is built from 15 residues. The V segment lost 6 bases and the J segment 0 bases; nucleotides outside the gene matches: 2. Sequencing was done on a sample of blood, either unsorted or a sorted T cell fraction (not recorded which). The source of this sequence is a male donor with ankylosing spondylitis. The genes are TRBV7-9 and TRBJ2-1, with 10 bases fitting TRBD2. The CDR3 nucleotides read TGTGCCAGCAGACCTAGCGGGAGCTCCTACAATGAGCAGTTCTTC. As protein: CASRPSGSSYNEQFF.